A single sample gave rise to the 2 T cell receptor beta chains below, sequenced in a study of CD8+CD57+ T cells in acquired aplastic anemia. Profiling that covered TCR beta VDJ and CDR3 relied on genomic DNA as its template. TCRdb analysed the reads with MiXCR anew, one entry per CDR3 protein. This table holds about 150,000 distinct CDR3 sequences, just over 50% found once. Whoever was chosen for sequencing had shown CD8+CD57+ cell expansion by flow cytometry. The sample comprised sorted CD4+, CD8+, or CD8+CD57+ T cells (not recorded which) from PBMCs. The receptors here all came from a human donor with aplastic anemia.

This CDR3 reads CSVVQGNTEAFF. CDR3 bases: TGCAGTGTCGTACAGGGGAACACTGAAGCTTTCTTT. This chain joins TRBV20-1 and TRBJ1-1; D perhaps matches TRBD1 (6 bases). V was trimmed by 7 bases and J by 1 base, leaving 10 bases between them. Germline CDR1 reads DFQATT; CDR2 reads SNEGSKA (reference sequence). This CDR3 is 12 amino acids long.

This clonotype was recorded once. The chain is built from TRBV24-1 and TRBJ2-1; maybe TRBD1 (6 bases). V was trimmed by 6 bases and J by 0 bases, leaving 11 bases between them. CDR1 KGHDR and CDR2 SFDVKD come from the germline V gene. The CDR3 loop spans 15 amino acids. CDR3 sequence: CATSKTGDSYNEQFF. The CDR3 DNA is TGTGCCACCAGTAAGACAGGAGACTCCTACAATGAGCAGTTCTTC.